This passage covers 18 T cell receptor beta chains from one sample sequenced in a study of graft-versus-host responses after intestinal transplantation listed by TCRdb under 2021. Library preparation employed the immunoSEQ multiplex PCR assay. TCRdb obtained this table from immuneACCESS and retained in-frame rearrangements with V and J assigned. These tables miss some clones; where compared with another copy, unresolved V genes account for less than half of the shortfall, and the remainder is unexplained. Across this sample there are about 17,000 clones, with 30% to 40% seen only once. The top ten hold roughly 3.6% of the sample. Read against the paper, the sample's time point label means: cells obtained before transplantation from donor or recipient. Mixed lymphocyte reactions plated about 200,000 CFSE-labeled pre-transplant responders with about 200,000 irradiated violet-dye-labeled stimulators and were cultured for 6 days.

The source material was alloreactive CD8+ T cells from a mixed lymphocyte reaction culture, sampled before intestinal transplant. Reading the label with the study, this specimen's cell subset or site is: CFSE-low proliferating T cells sorted from roughly 6-day pre-transplant mixed lymphocyte reaction (GvH or HvG direction). These TCRs come from a human patient who received an intestinal transplant.

The chain combines TRBV19 with TRBJ1-3; unclear D gene. Germline lookup yields CDR1 LNHDA and CDR2 SQIVND (reference sequence). The CDR3 extends over 17 amino acids. Trimming removed 6 bases from V and 3 bases from J, with 21 bases in between. In DNA, the CDR3 is TGTGCCAGTAGCCCCCTTCTGGGATTCTTCTATGGAAACACCATATATTTT. Translating it yields CASSPLLGFFYGNTIYF.

This clone occurred a few times. This sequence joins TRBV5-6 and TRBJ2-1; D possibly matches TRBD1 or TRBD2 (5 bases each). Trimming removed 2 bases at V and 5 bases at J, with 11 bases between. The CDR3 runs to 14 residues. Germline V gives CDR1 SGHDT, CDR2 YYEEEE. CDR3 protein: CASSFGTGHNEQFF. CDR3 in DNA: TGTGCCAGCAGCTTTGGTACGGGGCACAATGAGCAGTTCTTC.

V usage is TRBV6-5 and J usage is TRBJ1-1, with 8 bases identical to TRBD1. With 6 bases clipped from V and 6 bases from J, the junction kept 9 bases outside the gene matches. In germline, CDR1 is MNHEY, CDR2 SVGAGI. The CDR3 extends over 14 amino acids. The CDR3 spells CASSPDRGFPEAFF. Written as DNA, the CDR3 is TGTGCCAGCAGCCCCGACAGGGGTTTTCCTGAAGCTTTCTTT.

The gene calls are TRBV9 and TRBJ2-7, with a possible D match to TRBD2 (6 bases). This CDR3 has 14 amino acids. Germline-derived CDR1 and CDR2 are SGDLS and YYNGEE. The V and J ends lost 0 bases and 4 bases respectively, with 11 bases between them. CDR3 loop: CASSVGGNVYEQYF. For the CDR3, the DNA is TGTGCCAGCAGCGTAGGCGGGAATGTATACGAGCAGTACTTC.

This clone was detected a few times. This chain uses TRBV4-1 with TRBJ2-7; 11 nucleotides agree with TRBD2. CDR3 length equals 15 residues. J gave up 7 bases and V 1 base, and 6 bases lay outside the gene matches. Germline CDR1 is MGHRA and CDR2 is YSYEKL. As DNA, the CDR3 is TGCGCCAGCAGCCAAGTAGGGACTAGCGGTTGGGAGCAGTACTTC. Residues: CASSQVGTSGWEQYF.

This clone was seen more than once but under ten times. CDR3 sequence reads: CASSQGRAGAFDTEAFF. For the CDR3, the DNA is TGTGCCAGCAGCCAAGGGAGGGCCGGAGCGTTCGACACTGAAGCTTTCTTT. The rearrangement links TRBV5-4 to TRBJ1-1, with D uncertain. This CDR3 region has 17 residues. Trimming pared 4 bases from V and 3 bases from J, leaving 22 bases between. Germline lookup yields CDR1 SGHNT and CDR2 YYREEE (reference sequence).

The sample holds a few counts of this clone. The chain combines TRBV6-6 with TRBJ2-6; D is undetermined. Trimming removed 0 bases from V and 4 bases from J, with 10 bases in between. The CDR3 contains 16 residues. Germline V gene data show CDR1 as MNHNY and CDR2 as SVGAGI (reference sequence). The CDR3 loop is CASSYSAALGANVLTF. For the CDR3, the DNA is TGTGCCAGCAGTTACTCGGCTGCTCTGGGGGCCAACGTCCTGACTTTC.

This clone was observed a few times. This sequence joins TRBV9 and TRBJ1-4; D possibly corresponds to TRBD1 (6 bases). V dropped 5 bases and J dropped 0 bases, with 11 bases sitting between them. This CDR3 has 15 residues. Germline CDR1 is SGDLS and CDR2 is YYNGEE. The CDR3 sequence is CASSEGVATNEKLFF. The CDR3 DNA reads TGTGCCAGCAGTGAGGGGGTGGCAACTAATGAAAAACTGTTTTTT.

The chain joins TRBV7-9 to TRBJ1-4; D uncertain. Germline V CDR1 and CDR2: SEHNR, FQNEAQ (reference sequence). V shed 3 bases and J shed 3 bases, with 14 bases lying between them. The CDR3 consists of 16 residues. The CDR3 bases are TGTGCCAGCAGCTTCACGGTCGGGGTGCCTAATGAAAAACTGTTTTTT. It is translated as CASSFTVGVPNEKLFF.

By proportion, this clone is medium-sized. The chain couples TRBV27 to TRBJ2-7, with 11 nucleotides matching TRBD2. CDR1 is MNHEY and CDR2 is SMNVEV in the germline V gene (reference sequence). V gave up 2 bases and J gave up 3 bases; unmatched junction bases: 3. The CDR3 contains 15 residues. The CDR3 is CASSLATSGVYEQYF. Written as DNA, the CDR3 is TGTGCCAGCAGTTTAGCGACTAGCGGGGTCTACGAGCAGTACTTC.

The chain recombines TRBV19 with TRBJ2-7; the D is unclear. Trimming cost V 1 base and J 5 bases, with 9 bases left between them. The germline V gene encodes CDR1 LNHDA and CDR2 SQIVND (reference sequence). The length of the CDR3 is 13 residues. CDR3 protein: CASSIGGRDEQYF. The CDR3 bases are TGTGCCAGTAGTATAGGTGGTCGGGACGAGCAGTACTTC. Full variable domain (remainder filled in from reference TRBV19 and TRBJ2-7): DGGITQSPKYLFRKEGQNVTLSCEQNLNHDAMYWYRQDPGQGLRLIYYSQIVNDFQKGDIAEGYSVSREKKESFPLTVTSAQKNPTAFYLCASSIGGRDEQYFGPGTRLTVT.

This chain uses TRBV6-5 with TRBJ1-2; D gene uncertain. V lost 2 bases and J 2 bases, leaving 6 bases between the germline ends. The CDR3 is 13 residues long. CDR1 is MNHEY, CDR2 SVGAGI, per germline. CDR3: CASSYVANYGYTF. The CDR3 nucleotides are TGTGCCAGCAGTTACGTTGCAAACTATGGCTACACCTTC.

This chain connects TRBV10-2 to TRBJ1-3, with D unresolved. Looked up from germline, CDR1 is WSHSY and CDR2 is SAAADI. The CDR3 sequence is 13 residues long. V was clipped by 10 bases and J by 0 bases, with 10 bases between them. In DNA, the CDR3 is TGCGCCACCAAGACGGTCTCTGGAAACACCATATATTTT. Protein product: CATKTVSGNTIYF.

The chain employs TRBV7-2 and TRBJ2-3; D call uncertain. The V gene lost 1 base and the J gene lost 1 base, with 15 bases spanning the gap. The germline CDR1 and CDR2 sequences are SGHTA and FQGNSA. This CDR3 spans 17 amino acids. The DNA for the CDR3 is TGTGCCAGCAGCTTAGGCATCAGGTGGATCCGCACAGATACGCAGTATTTT. It codes for CASSLGIRWIRTDTQYF.

The chain links TRBV9 to TRBJ2-1, with D hard to call. This CDR3 has 13 residues. Germline V gene sequence: CDR1 SGDLS, CDR2 YYNGEE. V dropped 0 bases and J dropped 7 bases, with 8 bases sitting between them. The CDR3, as DNA: TGTGCCAGCAGCGTAGATTTCGGGAATGAGCAGTTCTTC. Translation: CASSVDFGNEQFF.

This clone came up a few times. The chain recombines TRBV5-1 with TRBJ1-4; TRBD1 matches 7 bases. V lost 0 bases and J lost 3; bases outside the gene matches: 11. This CDR3 comprises 18 residues. CDR1 is SGHRS, CDR2 YFSETQ, per germline. The CDR3 region has the DNA TGCGCCAGCAGCTTGGGCGGCAGGGGGGGTATGTCTAATGAAAAACTGTTTTTT. Encoded protein: CASSLGGRGGMSNEKLFF. The entire variable domain, with the rest obtained from reference TRBV5-1 and TRBJ1-4, is as follows: KAGVTQTPRYLIKTRGQQVTLSCSPISGHRSVSWYQQTPGQGLQFLFEYFSETQRNKGNFPGRFSGRQFSNSRSEMNVSTLELGDSALYLCASSLGGRGGMSNEKLFFGSGTQLSVL.

By share, this clone counts as medium-sized. The J gene is TRBJ2-1, the V gene TRBV7-9, with a possible D match to TRBD2 (5 bases). CDR3 length equals 11 residues. Looked up from germline, CDR1 is SEHNR and CDR2 is FQNEAQ (reference sequence). Trimming stripped 10 bases from V and 9 bases from J, with 13 bases between. CDR3 DNA: TGTGCCACCGAACTAGGTTTTGAGCAGTTCTTC. Residues: CATELGFEQFF.

The rearrangement uses TRBV5-1 and TRBJ2-1; 10 bases match TRBD2. The CDR3 loop spans 18 amino acids. Germline CDR1 and CDR2: SGHRS and YFSETQ. V lost 1 base, J lost 3 bases, and 10 bases stayed unmatched. CDR3 DNA: TGCGCCAGCAGCTTGAGATTAGCGGGAGGAATATTCTACAATGAGCAGTTCTTC. This gives the protein CASSLRLAGGIFYNEQFF.